This is a list of T cell receptor beta chains from one sample in a study of blood T cell repertoires in COVID-19. The assay was immunoSEQ multiplex PCR, and TCRdb's table has in-frame clones only and misses some. The table records hundreds of thousands of clones, 80% to 90% of them present only once. Sequencing input: peripheral blood. These receptors were taken from a woman in her twenties or thirties with active or convalescent COVID-19. The CDR3 runs from the conserved cysteine through the conserved F or W. Each record gives: D gene, clone size, J gene, V gene, CDR3 protein, CDR3 DNA. The D gene is left open where the match is weak. The size entry is marked missing in some rows and otherwise reads once, few, many or a size class.

d_gene: NA; abundance: NA; j_gene: TRBJ1-5; v_gene: TRBV6-5; CDR3aa: CASSYREDQPQHF; CDR3nt: TGTGCCAGCAGTTACCGGGAAGATCAGCCCCAGCATTTT
d_gene: NA; abundance: NA; j_gene: TRBJ1-1; v_gene: TRBV10-1; CDR3aa: CASSDPSVGRDTEAFF; CDR3nt: TGCGCCAGCAGTGACCCGTCGGTCGGCAGGGACACTGAAGCTTTCTTT
d_gene: NA; abundance: NA; j_gene: TRBJ1-3; v_gene: TRBV3-1/TRBV3-2; CDR3aa: CASSQDLGRGSGNTIYF; CDR3nt: TGTGCCAGCAGCCAAGATCTGGGCAGGGGCTCTGGAAACACCATATATTTT
d_gene: TRBD1; abundance: NA; j_gene: TRBJ2-7; v_gene: TRBV7-9; CDR3aa: CASSLQQGIPYEQYF; CDR3nt: TGTGCCAGCAGCCTCCAACAGGGGATCCCCTACGAGCAGTACTTC
d_gene: TRBD1; abundance: NA; j_gene: TRBJ1-2; v_gene: TRBV13; CDR3aa: CASSVGQGAFGYTF; CDR3nt: TGTGCCAGCAGCGTGGGACAGGGGGCGTTTGGCTACACCTTC
d_gene: TRBD1; abundance: few; j_gene: TRBJ1-1; v_gene: TRBV19; CDR3aa: CASDRGGIMNTEAFF; CDR3nt: TGTGCCAGCGACAGGGGTGGCATAATGAACACTGAAGCTTTCTTT
d_gene: NA; abundance: NA; j_gene: TRBJ2-7; v_gene: TRBV5-4; CDR3aa: CASNIQGTYEQYF; CDR3nt: TGTGCCAGCAACATACAGGGAACCTACGAGCAGTACTTC
d_gene: TRBD1; abundance: NA; j_gene: TRBJ1-4; v_gene: TRBV6-5; CDR3aa: CASSPGTGYEKLFF; CDR3nt: TGTGCCAGCAGTCCCGGGACAGGGTATGAAAAACTGTTTTTT
d_gene: NA; abundance: NA; j_gene: TRBJ1-3; v_gene: TRBV21-1; CDR3aa: CASSKDVRGSRENTIYF; CDR3nt: TGTGCCAGCAGCAAAGATGTAAGGGGAAGCAGGGAAAACACCATATATTTT
d_gene: TRBD2; abundance: NA; j_gene: TRBJ2-1; v_gene: TRBV28; CDR3aa: CASSIASGQDNEQFF; CDR3nt: TGTGCCAGCAGCATCGCTAGCGGGCAGGACAATGAGCAGTTCTTC
d_gene: NA; abundance: once; j_gene: TRBJ1-1; v_gene: TRBV19; CDR3aa: CASSIGTNTEAFF; CDR3nt: TGTGCCAGTAGTATCGGGACTAACACTGAAGCTTTCTTT
d_gene: TRBD1; abundance: NA; j_gene: TRBJ2-3; v_gene: TRBV25-1; CDR3aa: CASSEWGQGLTGTDTQYF; CDR3nt: TGTGCCAGCAGTGAATGGGGACAGGGGTTGACTGGCACAGATACGCAGTATTTT
d_gene: TRBD1; abundance: NA; j_gene: TRBJ2-7; v_gene: TRBV4-1; CDR3aa: CASSQDEGGPYEQYF; CDR3nt: TGCGCCAGCAGCCAAGATGAAGGGGGCCCCTACGAGCAGTACTTC
d_gene: TRBD1; abundance: NA; j_gene: TRBJ2-6; v_gene: TRBV5-4; CDR3aa: CASSLTGAGANVLTF; CDR3nt: TGTGCCAGCAGCTTGACAGGGGCTGGGGCCAACGTCCTGACTTTC
d_gene: TRBD2; abundance: NA; j_gene: TRBJ2-1; v_gene: TRBV6-6; CDR3aa: CASSYSRGTSSEQFF; CDR3nt: TGTGCCAGCAGTTACTCGAGAGGGACTAGCAGTGAGCAGTTCTTC
d_gene: NA; abundance: NA; j_gene: TRBJ1-1; v_gene: TRBV27; CDR3aa: CASSLEVNTEAFF; CDR3nt: TGTGCCAGCAGTTTAGAGGTGAACACTGAAGCTTTCTTT
d_gene: TRBD2; abundance: NA; j_gene: TRBJ2-2; v_gene: TRBV27; CDR3aa: CASSAPFLAGGSNTGELFF; CDR3nt: TGTGCCAGCAGTGCCCCGTTTCTAGCGGGGGGTTCGAACACCGGGGAGCTGTTTTTT
d_gene: TRBD1; abundance: NA; j_gene: TRBJ2-1; v_gene: TRBV2; CDR3aa: CASRAGTGGLDEQFF; CDR3nt: TGTGCCAGCAGAGCCGGGACAGGGGGTCTCGATGAGCAGTTCTTC